The 29 T cell receptor beta chains below come from one sample, sequenced in a study of tissue T cells after allogeneic stem cell transplantation. The time point: mouse harvest day 14 after allogeneic transplant. The graft held 10^6 splenic CD5+ T cells and 10^7 T-cell-depleted bone marrow cells. Clones were sequenced by immunoSEQ multiplex PCR, and TCRdb holds only the in-frame ones, with some missing. The data show about 3,100 clones, with roughly 44% seen just once and approximately 32% held by the top ten. Specimen: gut tissue. The receptors come from a female BALB/c mouse given C57BL/6 T cells with graft-versus-host disease after an allogeneic hematopoietic cell transplant.

This clone was observed a handful of times. Gene names refer to mouse genes. The read terminates 1 residue before the CDR3 end, so the remaining end is supplied by the germline J gene. V gene TRBV3 combines with J gene TRBJ2-7, with a tentative D call TRBD2 (6 bases). The V gene's germline CDR1 is SNHLY and CDR2 FYNGKV (reference sequence). Trimming cost V 5 bases and J 0 bases, with 11 bases left between them. This CDR3 has 14 residues. This CDR3 reads CASSPTGSSYEQYF. Partial CDR3 DNA: TGTGCCAGCAGCCCCACTGGGAGCTCCTATGAACAGTAC.

As to this clone: All gene names here are mouse names. The sequence runs out 1 residue before the end of the CDR3; the remainder is reconstructed from the germline J gene. This rearrangement joins TRBV13-1 to TRBJ1-2; TRBD1 aligns across 12 bases. The CDR3 extends over 15 amino acids. V trimming: 3 bases; J trimming: 4 bases; junction bases outside the gene matches: 4. The germline V gene has CDR1 NSHNY and CDR2 SYGAGN. The CDR3 sequence: CASSGGDRGLSDYTF. The sequenced CDR3 bases are TGTGCCAGCAGTGGGGGGGACAGGGGGCTCTCCGACTACACC.

About this clone: Genes here carry mouse names. Coverage ceases 1 residue before the CDR3 finishes, and the germline J gene fills in the end. This chain links TRBV16 with TRBJ1-6; D may be TRBD1 (5 bases). TRBJ1-6 is placed among ORFs of uncertain function. The V and J ends lost 2 bases and 3 bases respectively, with 5 bases between them. The CDR3 loop spans 14 amino acids. Germline CDR1 and CDR2: SGHSA and FRNQAP. CDR3: CASSLQGYNSPLYF. The part of the CDR3 DNA that was read is TGTGCAAGCAGCTTACAGGGCTATAATTCGCCCCTCTAC.

Sample share makes this clone medium-sized. These gene names are mouse names. The read stops 1 residue short of the end of the CDR3; the missing end is completed from the germline J gene. The chain combines TRBV19 with TRBJ1-4, with a possible D match to TRBD1 (6 bases). This CDR3 region has 15 residues. The V end was cut by 2 bases, the J end by 5 bases, with 13 bases between. Germline CDR1 is FNHDT and CDR2 is SITEND (reference sequence). The CDR3: CASSIYGTINERLFF. The sequenced CDR3 bases are TGTGCCAGCAGTATTTATGGGACAATTAACGAAAGATTATTT.

Turning to this clone: The listed genes are named as in mouse. The read finishes 1 residue shy of the CDR3 end, and the germline J gene is used to complete it. The chain carries TRBV12-1 and TRBJ1-5; unclear D gene. Trimming left V 2 bases short and J 2 bases short, with 6 bases between. Germline V lookup: CDR1 SGHSN, CDR2 HYEKVE. This CDR3 is 13 amino acids long. The CDR3 protein is CASSPRHNQAPLF. CDR3 DNA (partial): TGTGCCAGCTCTCCGCGACACAACCAGGCTCCGCTT.

To note about this clone: Each gene name is a mouse one. The read ends 1 residue shy of where the CDR3 ends; the end is completed using the germline J gene. The J gene is TRBJ2-7, the V gene TRBV13-3; TRBD2 matches 9 bases. V was pared by 3 bases and J by 3 bases, with 1 base of the junction left unmatched. Germline CDR1 and CDR2: NNHDY and SYVADS. The CDR3 has 13 amino acids. CDR3 DNA, as far as it was read: TGTGCCAGCAGTGGGGACTGGGTCTATGAACAGTAC. It yields the protein CASSGDWVYEQY. The whole CDR3 sequence is CASSGDWVYEQYF.

As to this clone: Genes and germline are mouse. The sequence runs out 1 residue before the end of the CDR3; the remainder is reconstructed from the germline J gene. This chain connects TRBV31 to TRBJ2-2; TRBD2 agrees at 12 bases. Germline CDR1 GKSSPN, CDR2 SITVG. The CDR3 spans 16 residues. V was clipped by 2 bases and J by 1 base; unmatched bases: 2. CDR3 bases read: TGTGCCTGGAGTTTGGGACTGGGGGGAAACACCGGGCAGCTCTAC. It is translated as CAWSLGLGGNTGQLY. The full-length CDR3 reads as CAWSLGLGGNTGQLYF.

A note on this clone: Gene names are the mouse ones. The read halts 1 residue ahead of the CDR3 end, with the missing end drawn from the germline J gene. The V and J genes are TRBV26 and TRBJ2-7; D unclear. The CDR3 is 12 amino acids. Germline-derived CDR1 and CDR2 are KGHPV and FQNQEV (reference sequence). Trimming took 4 bases from V and 0 from J, leaving 4 bases between them. The CDR3 bases that were read are TGTGCCAGCAGTCAGGGCTCCTATGAACAGTAC. Translated, it gives CASSQGSYEQY. The full-length CDR3 reads as CASSQGSYEQYF.

Details on this clone: Germline and genes: mouse. The sequenced fragment ends 1 residue before the CDR3 boundary, so the rest is inferred from the germline J gene. This rearrangement joins TRBV26 to TRBJ1-3; D unresolved. CDR3 length: 12 amino acids. Germline CDR1 and CDR2: KGHPV and FQNQEV (reference sequence). The germline V and J ends were trimmed by 6 bases and 0 bases, with 3 bases remaining between them. The CDR3 region is CASRVSGNTLYF. The sequenced CDR3 bases are TGTGCCAGCAGGGTTTCTGGAAATACGCTCTAT.

In regard to this clone: Genes and germline are mouse. Read coverage stops 1 residue before the CDR3 terminus; the germline J gene supplies the remainder. The chain employs TRBV13-2 and TRBJ2-7, with TRBD2 matching over 9 bases. The length of the CDR3 is 12 residues. CDR1 and CDR2 (germline): NNHNN, SYGAGS (reference sequence). The V segment lost 7 bases and the J segment 2 bases; nucleotides outside the gene matches: 1. The part of the CDR3 DNA that was read is TGTGCCAGCAGGACTGGGGCCTATGAACAGTAC. This gives the protein CASRTGAYEQY. The CDR3 in its entirety is CASRTGAYEQYF.

As regards this clone: The gene symbols are mouse symbols. The read ends 1 residue before the CDR3 terminus; that terminus is restored from the germline J gene. J is TRBJ2-5 and V is TRBV3, with 12 nucleotides matching TRBD2. The CDR3 runs to 15 residues. V lost 5 bases and J lost 2; bases outside the gene matches: 2. The germline V gene has CDR1 SNHLY and CDR2 FYNGKV (reference sequence). CDR3 loop: CASSRTGGGQDTQYF. The CDR3 bases that were read are TGTGCCAGCAGCCGGACTGGGGGGGGCCAAGACACCCAGTAC.

Comment on this clone: Gene names refer to mouse genes. The read ends 1 residue early relative to the CDR3; the germline J gene fills the gap. The chain employs TRBV22 and TRBJ1-1. TRBV22 is a pseudogene segment. The CDR3 totals 13 residues. CDR3 DNA (partial): TGTGCCAGCAGTTGTCGAAAAAACACAGAAGTCTTC. Protein: CASSCRKNTEVF. The full CDR3 reads CASSCRKNTEVFF.

This clone was counted only a few times. Gene names and germline match the mouse. The CDR3 end falls 1 residue outside the read, so it is completed with the germline J gene. The gene calls are TRBV26 and TRBJ2-7; D may be TRBD1 (6 bases). In germline, CDR1 is KGHPV, CDR2 FQNQEV (reference sequence). V lost 2 bases and J 3 bases, leaving 8 bases between the germline ends. The CDR3 is 13 amino acids. The CDR3 bases that were read are TGTGCCAGCAGTCTGAGGGACATCTATGAACAGTAC. This encodes CASSLRDIYEQY. The whole CDR3 protein is CASSLRDIYEQYF.

Comment on this clone: The germline and genes are mouse ones. From the germline J gene comes the end of the CDR3, since the read stops 1 residue before it. This chain joins TRBV17 and TRBJ1-5; perhaps TRBD1 as D (6 bases). The germline V gene has CDR1 MNHDT and CDR2 YYDKIL. Between the trimmed V and J ends, which lost 1 base and 3 bases, there was a span of 10 bases. The CDR3 has 15 amino acids. CDR3 DNA (partial): TGTGCTAGCAGTAGAGTTAACAGGGCCAACCAGGCTCCGCTT. As protein: CASSRVNRANQAPL. The whole CDR3 sequence reads CASSRVNRANQAPLF. The full variable domain, rest sourced from reference TRBV17 and TRBJ1-5, is DTTVKQNPRYKLARVGKPVNLICSQTMNHDTMYWYQKKPNQAPKLLLFYYDKILNREADTFEKFQSSRPNNSFCSLYIGSAGLEYSAMYLCASSRVNRANQAPLFGEGTRLSVL.

Worth noting for this clone: All gene names here are mouse names. The read falls 1 residue short of the CDR3 end, and the missing part is taken from the germline J gene. The J gene is TRBJ2-5, the V gene TRBV15; D gene ambiguous. The length of the CDR3 is 13 residues. V lost 0 bases to trimming and J lost 4 bases, with 5 bases between them. The germline V gene has CDR1 SGHND and CDR2 FRSKSL. This CDR3 is CASSLAGKDTQYF. The sequenced part of the CDR3 DNA is TGTGCCAGCAGTTTAGCCGGGAAAGACACCCAGTAC.

This clone is categorized as large (0.1 to 1%). Gene names are the mouse ones. The read stops 1 residue short of the end of the CDR3; the missing end is completed from the germline J gene. The chain employs TRBV12-1 and TRBJ1-4; D is uncertain. CDR3 length: 14 residues. Germline CDR1 reads SGHSN; CDR2 reads HYEKVE. Trimming took 4 bases from V and 0 from J, leaving 8 bases between them. The part of the CDR3 DNA that was read is TGTGCCAGCTCGCGGGCCTTTTCCAACGAAAGATTATTT. The encoded protein is CASSRAFSNERLF. The complete CDR3 protein is CASSRAFSNERLFF. Complete variable domain (other parts from reference TRBV12-1 and TRBJ1-4): DSGVVQSPRHIIKEKGGRSVLTCIPISGHSNVVWYQQTLGKELKFLIQHYEKVERDKGFLPSRFSVQQFDDYHSEMNMSALELEDSAMYFCASSRAFSNERLFFGHGTKLSVL.

About this clone itself: Genes here carry mouse names. The read terminates 1 residue before the CDR3 end, so the remaining end is supplied by the germline J gene. The chain uses TRBV12-2 and TRBJ2-7; 11 positions agree with TRBD2. The CDR3 spans 15 residues. Germline CDR1 is SGHLS and CDR2 is HYDKME. Trimming took 4 bases from V and 4 from J; bases not matched to a gene: 8. CDR3 DNA, as far as it was read: TGTGCCAGCTCACCTCCCGGGACTGGGGGTTATGAACAGTAC. It yields the protein CASSPPGTGGYEQY. The CDR3 in full is CASSPPGTGGYEQYF.

As regards this clone: Gene names denote mouse genes. The read terminates 1 residue ahead of where the CDR3 ends, so the germline J gene completes it. The V and J genes are TRBV3 and TRBJ2-7, with unresolved D. The CDR3 sequence is 13 residues long. The V end was cut by 1 base, the J end by 0 bases, with 4 bases between. CDR1 SNHLY and CDR2 FYNGKV come from the germline V gene (reference sequence). CDR3 protein: CASSLGSSYEQYF. The covered CDR3 bases are TGTGCCAGCAGCTTAGGGTCCTCCTATGAACAGTAC.

This clone was recorded a few times. Gene labels here are mouse ones. The CDR3 end lies 1 residue beyond the end of the read and is filled in from the germline J gene. The chain is built from TRBV4 and TRBJ1-1, with a possible D match to TRBD1 (5 bases). The germline CDR1 and CDR2 sequences are LGHDT and YNNKQL (reference sequence). The V gene lost 4 bases and the J gene lost 3 bases, with 9 bases spanning the gap. The CDR3 sequence is 13 residues long. The DNA read from the CDR3 is TGTGCCAGCAGCTGGACAAAACACACAGAAGTCTTC. Translated, it gives CASSWTKHTEVF. The CDR3 reads in full as CASSWTKHTEVFF.

A remark on this clone: Each gene name is a mouse one. The read ends 1 residue before the CDR3 terminus; that terminus is restored from the germline J gene. The chain employs TRBV26 and TRBJ2-7; 7 nucleotides match TRBD1. Germline CDR1 is KGHPV and CDR2 is FQNQEV (reference sequence). V shed 4 bases, J shed 7 bases, and the junction held 4 bases outside the gene matches. The CDR3 spans 12 residues. The covered CDR3 bases are TGTGCCAGCAGTCCACAGGGGTGGGAACAGTAC. This encodes CASSPQGWEQY. The full-length CDR3 reads as CASSPQGWEQYF. Full variable domain (outside the CDR3, taken from reference TRBV26 and TRBJ2-7): NSKVIQTPRYLVKGQGQKAKMRCIPEKGHPVVFWYQQNKNNEFKFLINFQNQEVLQQIDMTEKRFSAECPSNSPCSLEIQSSEAGDSALYLCASSPQGWEQYFGPGTRLTVL.

In regard to this clone: Genes and germline come from the mouse. This CDR3 reads CASSPGGRDTQYF. The CDR3 bases that were read are TGTGCCAGCAGTCCTGGGGGGAGAGACACCCAGTAC. J is TRBJ2-5 and V is TRBV26; 8 bases fit TRBD2. Read sequence stops 1 residue before the CDR3 end, and the germline J gene provides the missing end. The length of the CDR3 is 13 residues. CDR1 is KGHPV, CDR2 FQNQEV, per germline (reference sequence). The V and J ends lost 4 bases and 5 bases, in that order; junction bases with no gene match: 2.

A word on this clone: Gene names are the mouse ones. CDR3: CASSFRSQNTLYF. CDR3 bases read: TGTGCCAGCAGCTTCAGAAGTCAAAACACCTTGTAC. The chain combines TRBV3 with TRBJ2-4; D is unclear. The read gets to within 1 residue of the CDR3 end, and the germline J gene fills in the rest. Between the trimmed V and J ends, which lost 3 bases and 0 bases, there was a span of 4 bases. Looked up from germline, CDR1 is SNHLY and CDR2 is FYNGKV (reference sequence). The CDR3 covers 13 residues.

Remarks on this clone: Any gene name here is a mouse gene name. The read finishes 1 residue shy of the CDR3 end, and the germline J gene is used to complete it. The same CDR3 can be traced to other DNA sequences in this sample. The chain joins TRBV26 to TRBJ1-4; D gene ambiguous. CDR1 is KGHPV and CDR2 is FQNQEV in the germline V gene (reference sequence). With 2 bases removed from V and 0 bases from J, the gap between germline ends came to 4 bases. The CDR3 has 14 amino acids. The CDR3 region is CASSLTISNERLFF. CDR3 bases read: TGTGCCAGCAGTCTGACAATTTCCAACGAAAGATTATTT.

Remarks on this clone: Mouse germline and gene names are used. The read finishes 1 residue shy of the CDR3 end, and the germline J gene is used to complete it. The gene calls are TRBV12-2 and TRBJ2-5; 10 nucleotides line up with TRBD2. The CDR3 has 15 residues. CDR1 and CDR2 (germline): SGHLS, HYDKME. V lost 2 bases, J lost 6 bases, and 7 bases stayed unmatched. Partial CDR3 DNA: TGTGCCAGCTCTCGCCGGGACTGGGGAGGGGACACCCAGTAC. Translation gives CASSRRDWGGDTQY. The complete CDR3 protein is CASSRRDWGGDTQYF.

As for this clone: Gene names and germline match the mouse. CDR3 region: CASSLLGASQNTLYF. CDR3 DNA (partial): TGTGCCAGCAGCCTACTGGGAGCTAGTCAAAACACCTTGTAC. The gene calls are TRBV3 and TRBJ2-4; D is possibly TRBD2 (6 bases). The CDR3 end lies 1 residue beyond the end of the read and is filled in from the germline J gene. This CDR3 contains 15 residues. Germline V gene sequence: CDR1 SNHLY, CDR2 FYNGKV (reference sequence). Trimming left V 5 bases short and J 0 bases short, with 12 bases between.

This clone is labeled large. Gene names and germline refer to mouse. The CDR3 end lies 1 residue beyond the end of the read and is filled in from the germline J gene. This sequence joins TRBV26 and TRBJ2-7; 7 bases match TRBD1. The CDR3 sequence is 12 residues long. Trimming removed 6 bases from V and 4 bases from J; junction bases left unmatched: 3. Germline values: CDR1 KGHPV, CDR2 FQNQEV (reference sequence). The sequenced part of the CDR3 DNA is TGTGCCAGCAGCGGGACAGATTATGAACAGTAC. Protein: CASSGTDYEQY. The complete CDR3 sequence is CASSGTDYEQYF.

This clone was counted a few times. Genes and germline are mouse. The sequenced part of the CDR3 DNA is TGTGCCAGCACACGGACTGGGGGGGCGCCCTATGCTGAGCAGTTC. This encodes CASTRTGGAPYAEQF. The entire CDR3 reads CASTRTGGAPYAEQFF. The J gene is TRBJ2-1, the V gene TRBV15, with 13 bases aligning to TRBD2. The read halts 1 residue ahead of the CDR3 end, with the missing end drawn from the germline J gene. The CDR3 sequence is 16 residues long. In germline, CDR1 is SGHND, CDR2 FRSKSL. The trim removed 7 bases at V and 3 bases at J, leaving 6 bases unmatched.

As for this clone: Each gene name is a mouse one. The missing CDR3 end, 1 residue past where the read stops, is filled in from the germline J gene. V gene TRBV2 combines with J gene TRBJ2-5; 14 bases agree with TRBD2. Germline V CDR1 and CDR2: LGHNA, YSYQKL. V lost 3 bases and J lost 3; bases outside the gene matches: 5. This CDR3 comprises 17 residues. The CDR3 reads CASSQPGLGGLQDTQYF. The sequenced CDR3 bases are TGTGCCAGCAGCCAGCCGGGACTGGGGGGGCTTCAAGACACCCAGTAC.

As for this clone: Genes here carry mouse names. The read comes to an end 1 residue before the CDR3 does, leaving the germline J gene to fill in the end. The chain employs TRBV19 and TRBJ1-1, with D unresolved. Germline lookup yields CDR1 FNHDT and CDR2 SITEND (reference sequence). This CDR3 has 12 amino acids. V dropped 4 bases and J dropped 1 base, with 5 bases sitting between them. CDR3 DNA (partial): TGTGCCAGCAGTGAGAGGAACACAGAAGTCTTC. Translation: CASSERNTEVF. The entire CDR3 protein is CASSERNTEVFF.